What follows are 25 T cell receptor beta chains derived from one specimen sequenced in a study of molecular identifiers for immune sequencing clone quantification. TCRdb recomputed calls from the PCR reads with MiXCR, one row per CDR3 protein. Of about 40,000 distinct CDR3 sequences in the sample, less than 20% were seen once. The sequencing input was naive CD8+ T cells from blood, with Jurkat cell RNA spiked in. Subset reported: FACS-sorted CD8+CD4-CCR7+CD45RA+ naive T cells. These receptors originate from a human donor in good health. Some libraries in this study had Jurkat cell RNA spiked in.

In its sample, this clonotype was seen many times. The rearrangement links TRBV20-1 to TRBJ2-1; D uncertain. Germline assignment: CDR1 DFQATT and CDR2 SNEGSKA (reference sequence). This CDR3 spans 13 amino acids. Trimming removed 3 bases from V and 7 bases from J, with 13 bases in between. The DNA for the CDR3 is TGCAGTGCTAGTTTGCCCGTGGCGAATGAGCAGTTCTTC. Protein: CSASLPVANEQFF.

This clonotype has at least ten counts. The genes are TRBV6-5 and TRBJ2-7, with D unclear. V was cut by 0 bases and J by 4 bases, with 7 bases left in between. The CDR3 runs 13 residues. Germline V gene data show CDR1 as MNHEY and CDR2 as SVGAGI. The DNA for the CDR3 is TGTGCCAGCAGTTACTCGGACCAGTACGAGCAGTACTTC. This codes for CASSYSDQYEQYF.

The rearrangement links TRBV6-6 to TRBJ2-7; 8 nucleotides match TRBD1. The CDR3 has 14 residues. V gave up 5 bases and J gave up 2 bases; unmatched junction bases: 5. Germline V gene data show CDR1 as MNHNY and CDR2 as SVGAGI (reference sequence). CDR3 coding DNA: TGTGCCAGCAGTAGGGGACAGGCGGCCTACGAGCAGTACTTC. It translates to CASSRGQAAYEQYF.

This clonotype turned up a few times. Germline is not matched at one junction end, which may reflect a read error. The chain is built from TRBV4-3 and TRBJ2-1; perhaps D is TRBD1 or TRBD2 (6 bases each). The CDR3 is 17 amino acids. The germline V gene has CDR1 LGHNA and CDR2 YSLEER. In nucleotides, the CDR3 is TGCACCAGCAGCCAAGATGTGTGGGGGGCCCTTAACAATGAGCAGTTCTTC. Protein: CTSSQDVWGALNNEQFF.

The CDR3 DNA follows: TGTGCCAGCAGCCAAATGAACGCAGAAGCTTTCTTT. This sequence encodes CASSQMNAEAFF. V and J are TRBV3-1 and TRBJ1-1; D gene ambiguous. The V and J ends lost 2 bases and 8 bases respectively, with 9 bases between them. The CDR3 is made up of 12 amino acids. Germline V gene lookup returns CDR1 LGHDT and CDR2 YNNKEL (reference sequence).

This clonotype is termed medium-sized. The V gene is TRBV28, the J gene TRBJ2-6; no firm D call. The CDR3 covers 15 residues. CDR1 and CDR2 from the germline V gene are MDHEN and SYDVKM. V lost 7 bases and J lost 1, with 11 bases in between. The CDR3 loop is CASIYSLSGANVLTF. The CDR3 DNA reads TGTGCCAGCATCTACTCACTTTCTGGGGCCAACGTCCTGACTTTC.

This clonotype appeared many times. V and J are TRBV7-2 and TRBJ2-5, with 14 bases aligning to TRBD2. CDR1 is SGHTA, CDR2 FQGNSA, per germline. The CDR3 sequence is 15 residues long. V trimming: 6 bases; J trimming: 5 bases; junction bases outside the gene matches: 5. The CDR3 spells CASRTGLAGVETQYF. CDR3 bases: TGTGCCAGCAGGACGGGACTAGCGGGAGTGGAGACCCAGTACTTC. Full variable domain (rest looked up from reference TRBV7-2 and TRBJ2-5): GAGVSQSPSNKVTEKGKDVELRCDPISGHTALYWYRQSLGQGLEFLIYFQGNSAPDKSGLPSDRFSAERTGGSVSTLTIQRTQQEDSAVYLCASRTGLAGVETQYFGPGTRLLVL.

On this clonotype: This may arise from a read error, as a much more abundant clone is one base away. V and J are TRBV28 and TRBJ2-2, with TRBD1 matching 7 bases. The CDR3 totals 14 residues. J was trimmed by 4 bases and V by 7 bases; bases with no gene match: 6. Germline CDR1 and CDR2: MDHEN and SYDVKM. The CDR3 coding sequence is TGTGCCAGCAAGACAGGGTGGGTCACCGGGGAGCTGTTTTTT. It encodes CASKTGWVTGELFF.

The sample holds many counts of this clonotype. The V and J genes are TRBV6-5 and TRBJ2-5; 9 bases line up with TRBD1. Trimming took 5 bases from V and 1 from J; bases not matched to a gene: 5. There are 15 residues in the CDR3. Germline V gene data show CDR1 as MNHEY and CDR2 as SVGAGI. The CDR3 region is CASSRTGVIQETQYF. The CDR3 bases are TGTGCCAGCAGTCGGACAGGGGTTATCCAAGAGACCCAGTACTTC.

The chain employs TRBV28 and TRBJ1-1, with D unclear. The CDR3 consists of 14 residues. Trimming pared 4 bases from V and 4 bases from J, leaving 13 bases between. The germline gives CDR1 MDHEN, CDR2 SYDVKM. The CDR3 here is CASSSFLFPTEAFF. CDR3 sequence (DNA): TGTGCCAGCAGTTCGTTTCTATTTCCCACTGAAGCTTTCTTT.

This clonotype came up a few times. V and J are TRBV5-4 and TRBJ2-1, with a possible D match to TRBD2 (5 bases). This CDR3 has 13 residues. Per germline, CDR1 SGHNT and CDR2 YYREEE (reference sequence). V was pared by 3 bases and J by 5 bases, with 9 bases between. CDR3 DNA sequence: TGTGCCAGCAGCTCGGACTTGAACAATGAGCAGTTCTTC. It specifies CASSSDLNNEQFF.

About this clonotype: A much larger clone lies one base from this, so it may be a read error. The V call is TRBV20-1, the J call TRBJ2-1; 7 bases match TRBD1. Near its end, the DNA agrees better with TRBJ2-7, so the J call may be wrong. Germline V gene sequence: CDR1 DFQATT, CDR2 SNEGSKA (reference sequence). There are 10 residues in the CDR3. The CDR3 here is CSALQGRQYF. The CDR3 region has the DNA TGCAGTGCCTTACAGGGGCGGCAGTACTTC.

This clonotype was recorded at least ten times. The chain joins TRBV7-6 to TRBJ2-3; TRBD2 agrees at 7 bases. CDR3 length equals 17 residues. Trimming took 4 bases from V and 4 from J; bases not matched to a gene: 14. The V gene's germline CDR1 is SGHVS and CDR2 FNYEAQ. The CDR3: CASSSDAGTSVADTQYF. The CDR3 nucleotides read TGTGCCAGCAGCTCGGACGCAGGAACTAGCGTGGCAGATACGCAGTATTTT.

V usage is TRBV7-9 and J usage is TRBJ1-2; the D is unclear. The CDR3 has 13 amino acids. Trimming took off 6 bases at V and 5 bases at J, with 13 bases between the two ends. Per the germline V gene, CDR1 is SEHNR and CDR2 is FQNEAQ (reference sequence). CDR3 residues: CASSTTGGYGYTF. The CDR3 DNA is TGTGCCAGCAGTACCACCGGAGGGTATGGCTACACCTTC.

This clonotype was detected ten times or more. This chain connects TRBV7-8 to TRBJ2-1; D possibly corresponds to TRBD2 (6 bases). Germline V CDR1 and CDR2: SGHVS, FQNEAQ. V lost 5 bases, J lost 5 bases, and 19 bases lay in between. The CDR3 totals 16 residues. The CDR3, as DNA: TGTGCCAGCAGCCTCTACACGGGAGTGGGTAACAATGAGCAGTTCTTC. Its translation: CASSLYTGVGNNEQFF.

A word on this clonotype: One junction end disagrees with the germline gene, perhaps due to a read error. The chain links TRBV28 to TRBJ2-7; D could derive from TRBD1 or TRBD2 (5 bases each). The germline CDR1 and CDR2 sequences are MDHEN and SYDVKM. This CDR3 contains 12 residues. As DNA, the CDR3 is TGTGCCAGCAGTTTTTGGGGGTACGAGCGGTACTTC. This sequence encodes CASSFWGYERYF.

In its sample, this clonotype was seen a few times. As DNA, the CDR3 is TGTGCCAGCAGTTCACTAGCGGGAGCTGCAGATACGCAGTATTTT. Its translation is CASSSLAGAADTQYF. This chain connects TRBV28 to TRBJ2-3; the match to TRBD2 covers 11 bases. Per germline, CDR1 MDHEN and CDR2 SYDVKM. The CDR3 runs to 15 residues. J gave up 4 bases and V 4 bases, and 4 bases lay outside the gene matches. The full variable domain, rest sourced from reference TRBV28 and TRBJ2-3, is DVKVTQSSRYLVKRTGEKVFLECVQDMDHENMFWYRQDPGLGLRLIYFSYDVKMKEKGDIPEGYSVSREKKERFSLILESASTNQTSMYLCASSSLAGAADTQYFGPGTRLTVL.

For this clonotype: This may arise from a read error, as a much more abundant clone is one base away. The rearrangement joins TRBV5-8 to TRBJ2-1; D gene ambiguous. The CDR3 extends over 9 amino acids. The germline CDR1 and CDR2 sequences are SGHTS and YDEGEE. The V end lost 3 bases, the J end lost 13 bases, and 5 bases lay between the germline ends. CDR3 protein: CASSSSQFF. DNA for the CDR3: TGTGCCAGCAGCTCGAGTCAGTTCTTC.

This clonotype was detected ten times or more. The CDR3 loop is CASSEPGNTGELFF. The CDR3 DNA reads as TGTGCCAGCAGCGAACCGGGGAACACCGGGGAGCTGTTTTTT. The chain employs TRBV28 and TRBJ2-2; no clear D. Per the germline V gene, CDR1 is MDHEN and CDR2 is SYDVKM. The V end was cut by 6 bases, the J end by 1 base, with 9 bases between. The CDR3 runs to 14 residues.

Concerning this clonotype itself: A much larger clone differs from this one at a single base, so this may be a read error. The chain carries TRBV6-2 or TRBV6-3 and TRBJ2-7; D ambiguous. CDR3 length: 12 amino acids. CDR1 and CDR2 from the germline V gene are MNHEY and SVGEGT. The CDR3, as DNA: TGTGCCAGCAGTACGGCCGCCTACGAGCAGCACTTC. Translated: CASSTAAYEQHF.

This chain links TRBV14 with TRBJ2-1; no firm D call. The germline CDR1 and CDR2 sequences are SGHDN and FVKESK. V gave up 4 bases and J gave up 4 bases, with 8 bases separating them. CDR3 size: 13 residues. The CDR3 loop reads CASSRFQYNEQFF. Written as DNA, the CDR3 is TGTGCCAGCAGCCGATTCCAGTACAATGAGCAGTTCTTC.

The V and J genes are TRBV7-3 and TRBJ2-7; D remains ambiguous. CDR3 length: 11 residues. V shed 5 bases and J shed 2 bases, with 4 bases lying between them. Germline CDR1 reads SGHTA; CDR2 reads FQGTGA. The CDR3 reads CASSRTYEQYF. CDR3 DNA: TGTGCCAGCAGCCGAACCTACGAGCAGTACTTC.

The table lists this clonotype with a few counts. The chain combines TRBV4-2 with TRBJ2-7, with 7 bases aligning to TRBD2. CDR1 and CDR2 (germline): LGHNA, YNFKEQ. The CDR3 runs 14 residues. V lost 1 base to trimming and J lost 3 bases; unmatched junction nucleotides: 3. In DNA, the CDR3 is TGTGCCAGCAGCCAAGCGGCGGGAGACTACGAGCAGTACTTC. This encodes CASSQAAGDYEQYF.

The genes are TRBV5-5 and TRBJ2-7; D unclear. Germline values: CDR1 SGHKS, CDR2 YYEKEE (reference sequence). Trimming removed 4 bases from V and 2 bases from J, with 7 bases in between. The CDR3 contains 12 residues. The CDR3 region is CASSPVPYEQYF. The CDR3 bases are TGTGCCAGCAGCCCGGTCCCCTACGAGCAGTACTTC.

The sample holds a few counts of this clonotype. The chain is built from TRBV29-1 and TRBJ2-1; 14 nucleotides match TRBD2. Trimming took 5 bases from V and 4 from J; bases not matched to a gene: 13. CDR1 and CDR2 from the germline V gene are SQVTM and ANQGSEA. The CDR3 runs to 18 residues. The CDR3 sequence: CSVSGLAGESPTYNEQFF. In DNA form, the CDR3 reads TGCAGCGTTTCGGGACTAGCGGGAGAATCGCCCACTTACAATGAGCAGTTCTTC.